This T cell receptor beta chain is from a study of radiation and T cells in renal cell carcinoma. The time point: blood 4 weeks post-SBRT, at nephrectomy. Sample treatment: 15 Gy SBRT to primary tumor, nephrectomy 4 weeks later. Nephrectomy followed 15 Gy stereotactic body radiation by 4 weeks. The method was immunoSEQ multiplex PCR; TCRdb's version includes in-frame clones alone and lacks a portion of them. The data hold 150,000 to 200,000 clones, with 88% observed a single time. V was clipped by 4 bases and J by 4 bases, with 13 bases between them. The CDR3 is 14 amino acids. Germline loops: CDR1 LNHNV, CDR2 YYDKDF (reference sequence).

This clonotype originated in a woman in her fifties or sixties with renal cell carcinoma. This sequence joins TRBV15 and TRBJ1-2; D is unresolved. The sample consisted of blood, taken from a patient whose treatment included radiotherapy and nephrectomy. The CDR3: CATSMASRIYGYTF. DNA of the CDR3: TGTGCCACCAGCATGGCTAGCCGCATCTATGGCTACACCTTC.